This T cell receptor (beta chain) was identified in a study of Graves' ophthalmopathy and Graves' hyperthyroidism. Study observations and caveats: Blood shared most expanded thyroid clonotypes above 0.001 frequency.

This clonotype has at least ten counts. The target antigen is unknown. Having ophthalmopathy, the donors showed moderate-to-severe activity, CAS ≥3 and NOSPECS ≥4, with disease lasting under 3 months. Germline CDR1 and CDR2: MNHEY and SVGEGT. Deletions cut 9 bases from V and 1 base from J, with 18 bases between. The CDR3 runs 15 residues. RNA transcripts served as template for amplifying TCR beta CDR3 sequences. Investigators did first-round RT-PCR with HTBI primers, then second-round multiplex PCR. TCRdb fed the multiplex PCR reads into MiXCR, producing one record per CDR3 protein. The data hold 350,000 to 450,000 distinct CDR3 sequences, with approximately 20% observed a single time.

The clonotype comes from a woman under 30 with Graves' ophthalmopathy. The sample comprised peripheral blood. This chain uses TRBV6-2 or TRBV6-3 with TRBJ1-1; D unresolved. This chain's CDR3 is CASSQPSVGNTEAFF. The DNA of the CDR3 is TGTGCCAGTAGTCAGCCGAGCGTCGGGAACACTGAAGCTTTCTTT.